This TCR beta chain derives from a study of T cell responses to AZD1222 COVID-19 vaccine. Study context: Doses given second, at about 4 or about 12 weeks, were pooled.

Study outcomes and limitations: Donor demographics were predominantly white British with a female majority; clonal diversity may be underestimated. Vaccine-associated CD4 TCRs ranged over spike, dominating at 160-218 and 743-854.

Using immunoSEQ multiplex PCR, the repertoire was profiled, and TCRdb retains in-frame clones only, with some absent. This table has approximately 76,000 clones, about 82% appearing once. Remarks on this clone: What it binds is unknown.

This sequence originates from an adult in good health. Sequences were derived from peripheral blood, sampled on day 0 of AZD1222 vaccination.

The CDR3 sequence is CASSFSSWEAKNIQYF. The CDR3 nucleotides read TGTGCCAGCAGCTTCTCCTCCTGGGAGGCCAAAAACATTCAGTACTTC. The V call is TRBV7-9, the J call TRBJ2-4; TRBD2 is a possible D gene (5 bases). There are 16 residues in the CDR3. CDR1 SEHNR and CDR2 FQNEAQ come from the germline V gene (reference sequence). Trimming removed 3 bases at V and 1 base at J, with 13 bases between.